The rows below give T cell receptor beta chains drawn from one sample of a study of response to subunit inactivated influenza vaccine. TCRdb reanalysed the RT-PCR reads using MiXCR and keeps one entry per CDR3 protein. The table lists 500,000 to 650,000 distinct CDR3 sequences, under 9% of them singletons. The input for sequencing was PBMCs from blood, taken about 23 months after vaccination. The receptors derive from a man aged 50 to 75 who received an inactivated influenza vaccine. Both conserved end residues are part of each CDR3. Each record gives: clone size, V gene, D gene, J gene, CDR3 length, CDR3 protein, CDR3 DNA. D genes are given only for firm matches. Expanded clones get a size class; other rows say once, few or many, or leave the size out.

few	TRBV5-1	TRBD1	TRBJ2-3	19	CASSRGQGAFLSITDTQYF	TGCGCCAGCAGTCGCGGACAGGGGGCTTTCCTATCAATCACAGATACGCAGTATTTT
many	TRBV20-1	TRBD2	TRBJ2-7	15	CSRGVPSGSIFEQYF	TGCAGCCGAGGCGTGCCTAGCGGGAGTATATTCGAGCAGTACTTC
many	TRBV27	NA	TRBJ2-2	15	CASSLDGRGTGELFF	TGTGCCAGCAGTTTAGACGGGAGAGGGACCGGGGAGCTGTTTTTT
few	TRBV7-6	NA	TRBJ2-1	16	CASSAALWTTYNEQFF	TGTGCCAGCAGCGCTGCCCTTTGGACTACCTACAATGAGCAGTTCTTC
many	TRBV12-3/TRBV12-4	NA	TRBJ2-1	14	CASSNVVSYNEQFF	TGTGCCAGCAGTAACGTAGTCTCCTACAATGAGCAGTTCTTC
NA	TRBV25-1	TRBD2	TRBJ2-7	15	CASSRTSGGGYEQYF	TGTGCCAGCAGTAGGACTAGCGGGGGAGGATACGAGCAGTACTTC
few	TRBV6-1	NA	TRBJ1-1	13	CASSSRGVGEAFF	TGTGCCAGCAGCTCAAGGGGAGTGGGTGAAGCTTTCTTT
many	TRBV4-3	NA	TRBJ1-1	15	CASSQEGSRNTEAFF	TGCGCCAGCAGCCAAGAGGGGAGCCGAAACACTGAAGCTTTCTTT
NA	TRBV4-1	TRBD2	TRBJ2-1	14	CASSPRAGEVEQFF	TGCGCCAGCAGCCCGCGAGCGGGAGAGGTTGAGCAGTTCTTC
many	TRBV5-6	NA	TRBJ1-5	16	CASSFRGGSGNQPQHF	TGTGCCAGCAGCTTCAGGGGCGGGTCTGGTAATCAGCCCCAGCATTTT
NA	TRBV5-5	NA	TRBJ1-2	13	CASTTGRDYGYTF	TGTGCCAGCACCACGGGACGGGACTATGGCTACACCTTC
few	TRBV18	NA	TRBJ2-3	16	CASSPLAIHLTDTQYF	TGTGCCAGCTCACCACTAGCGATTCACCTCACAGATACGCAGTATTTT
many	TRBV12-3/TRBV12-4	NA	TRBJ1-1	13	CASSLGRTTEAFF	TGTGCCAGCAGTTTAGGGCGGACCACTGAAGCTTTCTTT
NA	TRBV20-1	NA	TRBJ2-7	15	CSARDNLRLPAEQYF	TGCAGTGCTAGAGATAACCTACGACTACCTGCCGAGCAGTACTTC
few	TRBV7-2	NA	TRBJ2-5	16	CASSLGPLRGQETQYF	TGTGCCAGCAGCCTGGGACCTCTGAGAGGCCAAGAGACCCAGTACTTC
many	TRBV12-3/TRBV12-4	NA	TRBJ2-3	14	CASSFRGHTDTQYF	TGTGCCAGCAGTTTCCGGGGGCACACAGATACGCAGTATTTT